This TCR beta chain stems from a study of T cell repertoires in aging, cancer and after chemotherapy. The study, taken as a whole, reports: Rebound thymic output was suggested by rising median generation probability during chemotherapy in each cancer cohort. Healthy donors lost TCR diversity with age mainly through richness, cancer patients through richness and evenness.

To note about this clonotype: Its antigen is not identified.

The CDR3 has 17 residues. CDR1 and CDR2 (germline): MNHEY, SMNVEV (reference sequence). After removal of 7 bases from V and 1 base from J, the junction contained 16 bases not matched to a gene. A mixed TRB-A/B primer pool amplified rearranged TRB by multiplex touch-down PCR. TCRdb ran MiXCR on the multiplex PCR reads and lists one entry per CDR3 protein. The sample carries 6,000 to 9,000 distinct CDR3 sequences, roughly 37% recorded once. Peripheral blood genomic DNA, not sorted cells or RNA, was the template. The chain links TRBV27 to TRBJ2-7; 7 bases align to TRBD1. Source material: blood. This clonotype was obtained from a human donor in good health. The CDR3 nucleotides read TGTGCCAGCACCCCGATGCCCCGACAGGGCCCGTCCTACGAGCAGTACTTC. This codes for CASTPMPRQGPSYEQYF.